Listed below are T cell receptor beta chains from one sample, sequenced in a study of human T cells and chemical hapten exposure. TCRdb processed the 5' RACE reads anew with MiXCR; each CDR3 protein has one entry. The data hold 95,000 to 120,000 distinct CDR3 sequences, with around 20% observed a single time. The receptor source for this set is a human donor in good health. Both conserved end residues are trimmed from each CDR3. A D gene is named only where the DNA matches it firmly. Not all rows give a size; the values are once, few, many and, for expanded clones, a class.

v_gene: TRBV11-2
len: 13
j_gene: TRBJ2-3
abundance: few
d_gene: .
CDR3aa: ASSSTATSTDTQY

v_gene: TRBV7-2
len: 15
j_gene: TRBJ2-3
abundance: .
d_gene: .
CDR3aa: ASSLFSGPLVADTQY

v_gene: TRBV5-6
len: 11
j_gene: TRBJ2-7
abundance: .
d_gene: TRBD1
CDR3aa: ASSWGTGDEQY

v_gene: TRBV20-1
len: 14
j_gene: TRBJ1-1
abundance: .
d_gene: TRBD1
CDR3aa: SASIGQGARGLRAF

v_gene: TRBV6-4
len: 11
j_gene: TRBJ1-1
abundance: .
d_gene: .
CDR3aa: ASSDSTGTEAF

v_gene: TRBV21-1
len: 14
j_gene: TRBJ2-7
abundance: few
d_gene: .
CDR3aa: ASSKRTTGISYEQY

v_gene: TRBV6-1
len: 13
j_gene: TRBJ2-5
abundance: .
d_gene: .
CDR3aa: ASRLGGMVSETQY

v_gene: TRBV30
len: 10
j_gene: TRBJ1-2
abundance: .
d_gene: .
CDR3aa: AWSGWGDGYT

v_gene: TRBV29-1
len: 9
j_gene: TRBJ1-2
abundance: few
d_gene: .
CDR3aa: SVGGHGGYT

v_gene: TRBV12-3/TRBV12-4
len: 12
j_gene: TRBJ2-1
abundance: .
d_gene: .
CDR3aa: ASSFPGLDNEQF